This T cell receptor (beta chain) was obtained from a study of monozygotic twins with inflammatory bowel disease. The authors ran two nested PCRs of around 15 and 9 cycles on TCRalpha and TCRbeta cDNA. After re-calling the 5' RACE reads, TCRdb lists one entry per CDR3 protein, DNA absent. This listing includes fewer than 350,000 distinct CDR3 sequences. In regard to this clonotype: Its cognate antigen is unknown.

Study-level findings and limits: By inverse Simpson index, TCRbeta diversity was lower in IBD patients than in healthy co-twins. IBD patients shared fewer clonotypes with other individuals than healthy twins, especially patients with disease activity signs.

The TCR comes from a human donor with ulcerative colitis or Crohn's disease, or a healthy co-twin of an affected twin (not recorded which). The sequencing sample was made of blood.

The CDR3 spells CASSLRVAKNIQYF. J is TRBJ2-4 and V is TRBV12-3 or TRBV12-4. This CDR3 has 14 amino acids.